The next 2 T cell receptor beta chains were all read from a single sample in a study of shared clonotypes between healthy human individuals. Terminally differentiated effector memory CD45RA+ cells were left out of the naive CD8 fraction, which was CD45RO-negative and positively selected for CCR7. Sequencing used immunoSEQ multiplex PCR; TCRdb keeps in-frame clones, though not all of them. Of roughly 850,000 clones in the sample, about 96% were seen once. The sample consisted of naive CD8+ T cells sorted from blood. These TCRs come from a man in his thirties or forties in good health.

The gene calls are TRBV11-2 and TRBJ2-7, with D possibly called TRBD1 or TRBD2 (5 bases each). Trimming took 5 bases from V and 6 from J, leaving 11 bases between them. The CDR3 covers 12 residues. The germline V gene has CDR1 SGHAT and CDR2 FQNNGV. CDR3 DNA sequence: TGTGCCAGCAGCCATGGGGCGGGCGAGCAGTACTTC. Protein sequence: CASSHGAGEQYF.

There are a few counts of this clone. V gene TRBV10-1 combines with J gene TRBJ2-1, with D maybe TRBD2 (6 bases). V was trimmed by 5 bases and J by 5 bases, leaving 13 bases between them. The length of the CDR3 is 14 residues. CDR1 WNHNN and CDR2 SYGVQD come from the germline V gene (reference sequence). In DNA, the CDR3 is TGCGCCAGCAGTAAGCCGGGACTGAACAATGAGCAGTTCTTC. It encodes CASSKPGLNNEQFF.